Shown below are 8 T cell receptor beta chains from a single sample sequenced in a study of blood T cell repertoires in COVID-19. Sequencing was performed with immunoSEQ multiplex PCR; in TCRdb, only in-frame clones are kept and a portion is missing. The sample holds approximately 400,000 clones, 75% to 90% seen once. The sequencing input was PBMCs or T cells enriched from blood (not recorded which). All receptors derive from a woman in her forties or fifties who had recovered from COVID-19.

The V gene is TRBV12-2, the J gene TRBJ1-3; TRBD1, the D gene given by the table, was not confirmed from the DNA. TRBV12-2 is listed as a pseudogene. The CDR3 extends over 16 amino acids. The CDR3 region has the DNA TGTGCAAGTCGCTTAGCGAGGACACTTAATAGAAACACCATATATTTT. Translated: CASRLARTLNRNTIYF.

This clone was picked up a small number of times. J is TRBJ2-7 and V is TRBV12-5, with 7 bases lining up with TRBD1. Germline CDR1 reads LGHNT; CDR2 reads FRNRAP. CDR3 size: 13 residues. V gave up 6 bases and J gave up 3 bases; unmatched junction bases: 5. Here the CDR3 DNA reads TGTGCTAGTGGGACCGGACAGGTCTACGAGCAGTACTTC. Translated, it gives CASGTGQVYEQYF.

This clone was detected only a few times. This sequence joins TRBV6-5 and TRBJ1-2, with unresolved D. The CDR3 is 11 residues long. Trimming removed 8 bases at V and 7 bases at J, with 11 bases between. Germline V CDR1 and CDR2: MNHEY, SVGAGI. CDR3 residues: CASGGGFGYTF. Here the CDR3 DNA reads TGTGCCAGCGGCGGAGGGTTTGGCTACACCTTC.

The rearrangement links TRBV15 to TRBJ2-3; 12 bases are a match to TRBD1. CDR3 size: 16 residues. The trim removed 1 base at V and 11 bases at J, leaving 10 bases unmatched. Germline V gene sequence: CDR1 LNHNV, CDR2 YYDKDF (reference sequence). The CDR3 sequence: CATSRGGTGGSDLQYF. CDR3 DNA sequence: TGTGCCACCAGCAGAGGAGGGACAGGGGGCTCAGACTTGCAGTATTTT.

The rearrangement joins TRBV4-3 to TRBJ1-2, with D maybe TRBD1 (5 bases). V lost 0 bases, J lost 4 bases, and 15 bases lay in between. The germline CDR1 and CDR2 sequences are LGHNA and YSLEER. There are 16 residues in the CDR3. The CDR3 region has the DNA TGCGCCAGCAGCCAAGATGTGGCAGGGTCCGCCTATGGCTACACCTTC. Protein product: CASSQDVAGSAYGYTF.

The chain recombines TRBV7-9 with TRBJ1-1; 8 bases are a match to TRBD1. Trimming removed 5 bases from V and 4 bases from J; junction bases left unmatched: 15. CDR1 and CDR2 from the germline V gene are SEHNR and FQNEAQ (reference sequence). This CDR3 has 17 residues. CDR3 sequence reads: CASSPGHGQGRGTEAFF. DNA for the CDR3: TGTGCCAGCAGCCCAGGACACGGACAGGGTCGTGGCACTGAAGCTTTCTTT.

The chain has TRBV19 and TRBJ1-1; D is unresolved. The CDR3 spans 13 residues. Per the germline V gene, CDR1 is LNHDA and CDR2 is SQIVND (reference sequence). V was cut by 0 bases and J by 8 bases, with 10 bases left in between. The CDR3 loop reads CASSIDREGEAFF. The CDR3 DNA sequence: TGTGCCAGTAGTATAGATCGGGAGGGAGAAGCTTTCTTT.

This chain links TRBV3-1 (or the pseudogene TRBV3-2) with TRBJ1-1; unclear D gene. V was shortened by 3 bases and J by 4 bases, with 15 bases between the two germline ends. Germline assignment: CDR1 LGHDT and CDR2 YNNKEL (reference sequence). The CDR3 runs to 15 residues. CDR3 sequence (DNA): TGTGCCAGCAGCCACCTATTGGGCCGGGGCACTGAAGCTTTCTTT. Translated, it gives CASSHLLGRGTEAFF.